The table lists the clone carrying this T cell receptor beta chain with a few counts. Antigen: not known. These data originate in a study of blood T cells in healthy people across ages. Study summary: The template switching approach captured approximately one barcoded beta molecule for every two T cells. Study results and caveats: Estimates of diversity drawn from one million T cells were considered underestimates. The unsorted PBMCs prevented any conclusive comparison of naive versus antigen-experienced cells.

PCR was performed a second time for roughly 7 to 11 cycles using a sample-barcoded 5' primer and a J-beta primer mix. TCRdb re-derived calls from the 5' RACE reads in MiXCR, one entry per CDR3 protein. The repertoire consists of about 650,000 distinct CDR3 sequences, with roughly 32% occurring once and the leading ten covering 15% to 17%. Caucasian individuals from Russia who were healthy and aged 6 to 90 acted as donors. The ends were cut back, 5 bases at V and 5 bases at J, with 12 bases in the middle. This CDR3 region has 13 residues. CDR1 SGHRS and CDR2 YFSETQ come from the germline V gene. The sequenced sample was blood. V is TRBV5-1 and J is TRBJ2-3; perhaps TRBD2 as D (7 bases). The sequence came from a woman of 80 years or more in good health. The CDR3 reads CASRWGGRDTQYF. CDR3 in DNA: TGCGCCAGCAGGTGGGGGGGCCGAGATACGCAGTATTTT.